The following is a TCR beta chain sequence with its context. This sample was included in a study of T-cell memory formation after mild COVID-19. One entry per CDR3 protein, called by TCRdb with MiXCR from the 5' RACE reads. The sample records 170,000 or so distinct CDR3 sequences, about 28% being singletons. V was trimmed by 4 bases and J by 7 bases, leaving 11 bases between them. CDR3 length: 13 amino acids. CDR1 and CDR2 (germline): SGHTA, FQGTGA. Sequencing used PBMCs or a T cell subset sorted from them (not recorded which). This clonotype was sampled from an adult woman who had mild COVID-19 (a few samples of this study predate the infection). Cell type and time point are not known. The J gene is TRBJ2-1, the V gene TRBV7-3; no clear D gene. The CDR3 is CASSSPKGNEQFF. CDR3 sequence (DNA): TGTGCCAGCAGCTCCCCTAAGGGAAATGAGCAGTTCTTC.